This T cell receptor (beta chain) was observed in a study of control samples from healthy donors and cancer patients. Method: immunoSEQ multiplex PCR; TCRdb's copy keeps in-frame clones and lacks some. The data hold about 150,000 clones, with roughly 94% observed a single time. V gave up 3 bases and J gave up 5 bases, with 13 bases separating them. CDR3 size: 14 residues. The chain carries TRBV23-1 and TRBJ1-1, with TRBD1 as a possible D gene (6 bases). TRBV23-1 is classed as an ORF, of uncertain function. This clonotype originated in a man aged 40-55 years in good health. The sequenced material came from blood. The CDR3 region is CASSHYRRGTEAFF. CDR3 nucleotides: TGCGCCAGCAGTCATTACCGGAGGGGGACTGAAGCTTTCTTT.